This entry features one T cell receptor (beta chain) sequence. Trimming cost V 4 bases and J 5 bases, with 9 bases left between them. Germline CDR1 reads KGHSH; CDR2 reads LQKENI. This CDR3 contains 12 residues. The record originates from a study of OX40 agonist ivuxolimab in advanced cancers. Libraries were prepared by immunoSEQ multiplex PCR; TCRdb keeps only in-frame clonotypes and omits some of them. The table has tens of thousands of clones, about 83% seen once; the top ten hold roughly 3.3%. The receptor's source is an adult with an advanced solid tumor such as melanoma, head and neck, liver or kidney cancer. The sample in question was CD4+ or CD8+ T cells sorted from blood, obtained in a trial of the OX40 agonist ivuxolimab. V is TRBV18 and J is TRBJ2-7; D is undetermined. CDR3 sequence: CASSQSKNEQYF. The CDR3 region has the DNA TGTGCCAGCTCACAGAGTAAAAACGAGCAGTACTTC.